This T cell receptor beta chain was identified during a study of blood T cell repertoires in COVID-19. Study-level information: The study drew acute and convalescent COVID-19 samples from the United States, Italy and Spain. The analysed material was cDNA or gDNA that came from T cells, B-cell-depleted T cells, or PBMCs.

Original processing methods: Reference gene primers were amplified, and this amplification served to estimate nucleated cell counts. TCRdb's copy holds only in-frame clones and misses some; the assay was immunoSEQ multiplex PCR. That table supplies the V and J calls and clone size; D and trimming were determined from the DNA. The sample includes roughly 200,000 clones, roughly 89% of them seen just once. Enrolled through a virtual design, the participants were between 18 and 89 years of age and came from under 25 US areas. There are 14 residues in the CDR3. Germline V gene sequence: CDR1 KGHSH, CDR2 LQKENI. V lost 5 bases, J lost 5 bases, and 7 bases stayed unmatched.

The sequence was collected from a woman in her thirties or forties with acute COVID-19. Sequenced material: PBMCs or T cells enriched from blood (not recorded which). The V call is TRBV18, the J call TRBJ1-1, with TRBD1 matching over 8 bases. CDR3 nucleotides: TGTGCCAGCTCAAACAGGGGGGATCGGACTGAAGCTTTCTTT. This translates into CASSNRGDRTEAFF. The full variable domain, completed using reference TRBV18 and TRBJ1-1, is NAGVMQNPRHLVRRRGQEARLRCSPMKGHSHVYWYRQLPEEGLKFMVYLQKENIIDESGMPKERFSAEFPKEGPSILRIQQVVRGDSAAYFCASSNRGDRTEAFFGQGTRLTVV.